The rows below give T cell receptor beta chains drawn from one sample of a study of T cell responses to AZD1222 COVID-19 vaccine. Only in-frame clones appear in the TCRdb table, and some are missing; sequencing was by immunoSEQ multiplex PCR. The table records roughly 150,000 clones, 80% to 95% of them present only once. The specimen comprised peripheral blood, sampled on day 0 of AZD1222 vaccination. These receptors originate from an adult in good health. Each CDR3 is given with its conserved first and last residue. D genes are given only for firm matches. Size values are once, few and many counts, or a class for expanded clones, and some rows have none.

V	J	D	size	DNA	CDR3
TRBV9	TRBJ2-2	TRBD1	NA	TGTGCCAGCAGCGCCGGGACAGGGGGCACCGGGGAGCTGTTTTTT	CASSAGTGGTGELFF
TRBV10-3	TRBJ1-5	TRBD1	once	TGTGCCACCACTGGGACAGGGGAACAGCCCCAGCATTTT	CATTGTGEQPQHF
TRBV18	TRBJ1-5	NA	once	TGTGCCAGCTCACACCAAAGGAGCAATCAGCCCCAGCATTTT	CASSHQRSNQPQHF
TRBV19	TRBJ2-5	NA	NA	TGTGCCAGTAGTATTGGGGAAGAGACCCAGTACTTC	CASSIGEETQYF
TRBV19	TRBJ2-5	TRBD2	NA	TGTGCCAGTAGTATCGGGGGAGGGCAAGAGACCCAGTACTTC	CASSIGGGQETQYF
TRBV18	TRBJ1-5	NA	NA	TGTGCCAGCTCACAACTCCCGCGGAGCCAGCCCCAGCATTTT	CASSQLPRSQPQHF
TRBV10-3	TRBJ2-3	NA	once	TGTGCCACTGAAGCTAGGGAACCTGGTATAGATACGCAGTATTTT	CATEAREPGIDTQYF
TRBV30	TRBJ2-7	TRBD1	NA	TGTGCCTGGAGTCGGACAGGGGGTTGGTACGAGCAGTACTTC	CAWSRTGGWYEQYF
TRBV7-8	TRBJ1-3	NA	NA	TGTGCCAGCAGCTTGACACCGCCAAAGTCTGGAAACACCATATATTTT	CASSLTPPKSGNTIYF
TRBV18	TRBJ1-5	TRBD1	NA	TGTGCCAGCTCACCCGGGGACAGGGGGCGGAATCAGCCCCAGCATTTT	CASSPGDRGRNQPQHF
TRBV25-1	TRBJ1-2	TRBD1	NA	TGTGCCAGCAGTGAACCCGGGACAGGGGGACAAGGAGGCTACACCTTC	CASSEPGTGGQGGYTF
TRBV5-1	TRBJ1-4	NA	NA	TGCGCCAGCAGCTCCCAGGGAGGGACTAATGAAAAACTGTTTTTT	CASSSQGGTNEKLFF
TRBV7-3	TRBJ2-2	NA	NA	TGTGCCAGCAGCTGGATGGAACTAGCAATAGGGGAGCTGTTTTTT	CASSWMELAIGELFF
TRBV5-4	TRBJ2-1	TRBD1	NA	TGTGCCAGCAGCCCCGGGACAGGTGATATAGGTGAGCAGTTCTTC	CASSPGTGDIGEQFF
TRBV6-5	TRBJ1-6	TRBD1	NA	TGTGCCAGCAGTTACTCCGGGGACAGGGGTTCACCCCTCCACTTT	CASSYSGDRGSPLHF
TRBV21-1	TRBJ1-3	NA	few	TGTGCCAGCAGCTGGGGGCTGTGGCCAGGGCCGAACACCATATATTTT	CASSWGLWPGPNTIYF
TRBV18	TRBJ2-2	TRBD1	NA	TGTGCCAGCTCACCTCGACAGGGAAACACCGGGGAGCTGTTTTTT	CASSPRQGNTGELFF
TRBV27	TRBJ2-7	NA	NA	TGTGCCAGCAGCAAAAGGGGAGGGGGGAGCTCCTACGAGCAGTACTTC	CASSKRGGGSSYEQYF
TRBV3-1/TRBV3-2	TRBJ1-1	TRBD1	NA	TGTGCCAGCAGCCAACTCGGACAGGGCGCTTTCTTT	CASSQLGQGAFF
TRBV7-9	TRBJ2-7	NA	NA	TGTGCCAGCAGCTTATTCTCCACATACGAGCAGTACTTC	CASSLFSTYEQYF
TRBV9	TRBJ1-3	NA	NA	TGTGCCAGCAGCGGGGCCAACGGGGACACCATATATTTT	CASSGANGDTIYF
TRBV18	TRBJ2-7	NA	NA	TGTGCCAGCTCACCAGGGGGTACCTACGAGCAGTACTTC	CASSPGGTYEQYF
TRBV30	TRBJ1-2	NA	NA	TGTGCCTGGAGTTTACAGGGTTCCTATGGCTACACCTTC	CAWSLQGSYGYTF
TRBV10-1	TRBJ2-7	TRBD1	NA	TGCGCCAGCAGTGATCCCCAGGGGGACTCCTACGAGCAGTACTTC	CASSDPQGDSYEQYF
TRBV19	TRBJ2-7	NA	NA	TGTGCCAGTAGTATAAGTCGCGGGACCTACGAGCAGTACTTC	CASSISRGTYEQYF
TRBV7-9	TRBJ1-6	NA	NA	TGTGCCAGCAGCCGCGGGGGGGTAGGCTCACCCCTCCACTTT	CASSRGGVGSPLHF
TRBV10-3	TRBJ2-7	NA	NA	TGTGCCATCAGTGAGAAACAGGGTTCCCCCTACGAGCAGTACTTC	CAISEKQGSPYEQYF
TRBV7-2	TRBJ1-2	TRBD1	NA	TGTGCCAGCACCCCTTTCGATACGGACAGGGACTATGGCTACACCTTC	CASTPFDTDRDYGYTF
TRBV5-1	TRBJ2-1	NA	NA	TGCGCCAGCAGCTTGGCCGCAGGGACATACTACAATGAGCAGTTCTTC	CASSLAAGTYYNEQFF
TRBV5-5	TRBJ2-7	NA	NA	TGTGCCAGCAGCTTGGAAGGGTACGAGCAGTACTTC	CASSLEGYEQYF
TRBV6-1	TRBJ1-2	TRBD1	NA	TGTGCCAGCAGTGAAGAGGGGGCTGGCTATGGCTACACCTTC	CASSEEGAGYGYTF
TRBV19	TRBJ2-5	TRBD1	once	TGTGCCAGCCGACCGGGACAGGGGACACAGACCCAGTACTTC	CASRPGQGTQTQYF
TRBV14	TRBJ2-1	NA	NA	TGTGCCAGCAGCCAAGAGATAGGCTTTGGGCCTAGTTACCACAATGAGCAGTTCTTC	CASSQEIGFGPSYHNEQFF
TRBV4-3	TRBJ1-4	TRBD1	NA	TGCGCCAGCAGCCAAGACGTAACTCACAGGGGAAGGGGTGAAAAACTGTTTTTT	CASSQDVTHRGRGEKLFF
TRBV6-5	TRBJ2-5	TRBD1	NA	TGTGCCAGCAGTTACCGGACAGGCCAAGAGACCCAGTACTTC	CASSYRTGQETQYF
TRBV7-8	TRBJ1-4	TRBD1	NA	TGTGCCAGCAGCTGGGGGACAGGGGTGGTAAAACTGTTTTTT	CASSWGTGVVKLFF
TRBV11-1	TRBJ2-1	TRBD2	NA	TGTGCCAGCAGCTTCTCAGCGGGAGAATACAATGAGCAGTTCTTC	CASSFSAGEYNEQFF
TRBV3-1/TRBV3-2	TRBJ1-5	NA	NA	TGTGCCAGCAGCCAAGATGGGGGGGGAGGGAATCAGCCCCAGCATTTT	CASSQDGGGGNQPQHF
TRBV7-6	TRBJ2-3	TRBD2	NA	TGTGCCAGCAGCTCGGGACTAGCGGGAGTGGTAGATACGCAGTATTTT	CASSSGLAGVVDTQYF
TRBV7-8	TRBJ1-4	NA	NA	TGTGCCAGCAGCTTAGTTGGCCGGAAGAATGAAAAACTGTTTTTT	CASSLVGRKNEKLFF
TRBV19	TRBJ1-1	NA	NA	TGTGCCAGTAGCGAATTGGGGTGGTCAGGGGCCCGGACTGAAGCTTTCTTT	CASSELGWSGARTEAFF
TRBV19	TRBJ2-2	TRBD2	NA	TGTGCCAGTAGGGGACTAGCCCCCACCGGGGAGCTGTTTTTT	CASRGLAPTGELFF
TRBV7-3	TRBJ2-1	TRBD2	NA	TGTGCCAGCAGGCCGGGGGGAAGCTCCTACAATGAGCAGTTCTTC	CASRPGGSSYNEQFF
TRBV13	TRBJ1-4	NA	NA	TGTGCCAGCAGTGTAGCCAGGTCGGGGCTTAATGAAAAACTGTTTTTT	CASSVARSGLNEKLFF
TRBV4-1	TRBJ1-5	TRBD1	NA	TGCGCCAGCAGCCAAGATATGGGGCAGGGGGGGCAGCCCCAGCATTTT	CASSQDMGQGGQPQHF
TRBV3-1/TRBV3-2	TRBJ2-5	TRBD1	NA	TGTGCCAGCAGTTCCAGGGGGTCCAGGGAGACCCAGTACTTC	CASSSRGSRETQYF
TRBV6-5	TRBJ1-2	NA	NA	TGTGCCAGCAGTCCCTGGGTCAAAACGAACTATGGCTACACCTTC	CASSPWVKTNYGYTF
TRBV18	TRBJ2-7	TRBD1	NA	TGTGCCAGCTCACCTCGGACAGGGTGGTCCTACGAGCAGTACTTC	CASSPRTGWSYEQYF
TRBV4-3	TRBJ2-5	TRBD2	once	TGCGCCAGCAGCCAAGGCAAGCGGGGGGTCCAAGAGACCCAGTACTTC	CASSQGKRGVQETQYF
TRBV10-2	TRBJ1-4	NA	NA	TGCGCCAGCTCGCCTGTTAGGACGTTTAGGAATGAAAAACTGTTTTTT	CASSPVRTFRNEKLFF
TRBV10-3	TRBJ2-5	NA	once	TGTGCCACCACCGCCCAAGCGGGCCAAGAGACCCAGTACTTC	CATTAQAGQETQYF
TRBV5-1	TRBJ2-3	TRBD2	NA	TGCGCCAGCAGCTTAATGGCGGGAGGAGGGGGCACAGATACGCAGTATTTT	CASSLMAGGGGTDTQYF
TRBV30	TRBJ1-2	NA	NA	TGTGCCTGGAACCCTTTCTCCCAGGGGAGCTATGGCTACACCTTC	CAWNPFSQGSYGYTF
TRBV7-9	TRBJ2-7	NA	NA	TGTGCCAGCAGCTCCAACTACGAGCAGTACTTC	CASSSNYEQYF
TRBV10-2	TRBJ1-6	NA	once	TGCGCCAGCGGCAGGACCGGGGACTCACCCCTCCACTTT	CASGRTGDSPLHF